There are many counts of the clone carrying this TCR beta chain. Its specificity is not known. Every patient was untreated before thyroid surgery. V lost 0 bases, J lost 2 bases, and 10 bases lay in between. Germline values: CDR1 ENHRY, CDR2 SYGVKD. There are 15 residues in the CDR3. These data belong to a study of metastatic and nonmetastatic thyroid tumors. Study background: Across peripheral blood and tumor or nodule tissue samples taken from malignant and benign thyroid patients, the repertoires were compared with one another.

Study-wide results and limits: Within blood and tumor, benign nodules reportedly had significantly lower TCR beta diversity than malignant thyroid tumors did.

Authors' data handling: It was from CDR3 differences across clinicopathological groups that a distant-metastasis classifier for papillary thyroid cancer was built. Via MiXCR, TCRdb re-called the PCR reads. The V and J calls were determined by TCRdb, not by the authors. The table records 20,000 to 25,000 clones, about a fifth of them present only once. The TCR comes from a female donor with papillary thyroid cancer or a benign thyroid nodule (not recorded which). Some clones in this sample may be carry-over from other donors' samples. The material sequenced was blood. The rearrangement joins TRBV10-3 to TRBJ2-5; no clear D. Here the CDR3 reads CAISESNRRQETQYF. The CDR3 bases are TGTGCCATCAGTGAGTCGAATCGCAGGCAAGAGACCCAGTACTTC.